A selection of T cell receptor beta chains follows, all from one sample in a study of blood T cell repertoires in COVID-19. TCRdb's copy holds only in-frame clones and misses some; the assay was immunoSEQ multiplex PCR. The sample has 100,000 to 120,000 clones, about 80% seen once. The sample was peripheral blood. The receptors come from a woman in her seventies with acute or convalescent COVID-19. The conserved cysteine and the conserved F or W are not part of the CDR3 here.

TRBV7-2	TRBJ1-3	ASSLALGGASGNTIY
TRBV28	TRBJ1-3	ASSLATAAKSGKRTIY
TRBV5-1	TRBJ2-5	ASSLELAGLQETQY
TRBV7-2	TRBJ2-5	ASTPTTETQY
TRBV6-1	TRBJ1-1	ASSQGSGTEAF
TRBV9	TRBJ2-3	ASSPGTSGVTQY
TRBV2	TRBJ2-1	ASRDRVTEQF
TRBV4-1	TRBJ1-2	ASSQGSTGLGSGYT
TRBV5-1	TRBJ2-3	ASSLERGSSDTQY
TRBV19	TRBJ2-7	ATTDRGSSYEQY
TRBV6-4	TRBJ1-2	ASSDQGGQYYGYT
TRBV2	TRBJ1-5	ASSAEGARQPQH
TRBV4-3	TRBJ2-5	ASSQDIGETQY
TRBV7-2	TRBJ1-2	ASSLALQGAIGYT
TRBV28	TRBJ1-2	ASSSVSGEYGYT
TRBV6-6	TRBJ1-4	ASRTGGAGEKLF
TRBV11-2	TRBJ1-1	ASSLGEGTEAF
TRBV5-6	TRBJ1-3	ASSLVPGGNTIY
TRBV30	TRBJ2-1	AWSPTSGGAIRPF
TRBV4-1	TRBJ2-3	ASSQGGSLTDTQY
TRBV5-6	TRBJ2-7	ASSLDSGVGEQY
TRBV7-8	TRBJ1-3	ASSPGGGSGNTIY
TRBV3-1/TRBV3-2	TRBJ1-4	ASSHRRANEKLF
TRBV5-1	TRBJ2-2	ASSSGGTGELF
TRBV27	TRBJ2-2	ASSSGQVVIAGGHTGELF
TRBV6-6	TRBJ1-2	AGGAGQDLRGYT